What follows are 21 T cell receptor beta chains derived from one specimen sequenced in a study of shared clonotypes between healthy human individuals. Assay: immunoSEQ multiplex PCR; the TCRdb copy retains only in-frame clones and omits some. This sample has approximately 2.1 million clones; 93% occur once, and the top ten carry 0.39%. The specimen sequenced was naive CD4+ T cells from PBMCs. Documented subset: CD45RA+ positively selected. Receptors originate from a man aged 18 to 30 in good health. Some clones in this sample may be carry-over from other donors' samples.

The gene calls are TRBV2 and TRBJ2-7, with D tentatively TRBD2 (5 bases). In germline, CDR1 is SNHLY, CDR2 FYNNEI. The V and J ends lost 5 bases and 7 bases respectively, with 12 bases between them. This CDR3 contains 12 residues. The CDR3 sequence is CASSRAPGEQYF. DNA of the CDR3: TGTGCCAGCAGTAGGGCCCCGGGGGAGCAGTACTTC.

This clone came up once. This sequence joins TRBV21-1 and TRBJ1-2; TRBD1, the D gene given by the table, was not confirmed from the DNA. TRBV21-1 is listed as a pseudogene. The CDR3 is 15 amino acids. CDR3 loop: CASSKGAGKIGGYTF. CDR3 bases: TGTGCCAGCAGCAAAGGAGCAGGTAAAATCGGTGGCTACACCTTC.

This clone was seen only once. The chain employs TRBV2 and TRBJ1-5, with a possible D match to TRBD1 (5 bases). V was shortened by 6 bases and J by 1 base, with 16 bases between the two germline ends. CDR1 SNHLY and CDR2 FYNNEI come from the germline V gene. This CDR3 spans 16 amino acids. CDR3 DNA: TGTGCCAGCAGCCGGTGGGGGGTGTCCAGCAATCAGCCCCAGCATTTT. Translating it yields CASSRWGVSSNQPQHF.

The chain is built from TRBV5-1 and TRBJ1-3; D is undetermined. The germline V and J ends were trimmed by 5 bases and 0 bases, with 12 bases remaining between them. The CDR3 totals 15 residues. The germline V gene has CDR1 SGHRS and CDR2 YFSETQ. The CDR3 DNA reads TGCGCCAGCAGAGACGTAAGAAGCTCTGGAAACACCATATATTTT. The encoded protein is CASRDVRSSGNTIYF.

CDR3 sequence reads: CASRRPGTGETGELFF. DNA for the CDR3: TGTGCCAGCAGGAGACCGGGAACAGGGGAGACCGGGGAGCTGTTTTTT. The V and J genes are TRBV25-1 and TRBJ2-2, with 7 positions matching TRBD1. This CDR3 region has 16 residues. Germline loops: CDR1 MGHDK, CDR2 SYGVNS. With V trimmed by 6 bases and J by 5 bases, 12 bases remained unmatched.

Remarks on this clone: Other DNA variants within this sample encode the same CDR3. The rearrangement joins TRBV18 to TRBJ2-2; 9 nucleotides agree with TRBD2. CDR1 is KGHSH and CDR2 is LQKENI in the germline V gene. Germline trimming cut 2 bases from V and 2 bases from J; bases unmatched to any gene: 3. CDR3 length equals 16 residues. The CDR3 DNA reads as TGTGCCAGCTCACCAAGAGCGGGGGGCAACACCGGGGAGCTGTTTTTT. It specifies CASSPRAGGNTGELFF.

The chain is built from TRBV15 and TRBJ1-1, with unresolved D. The CDR3 is 12 amino acids. CDR1 and CDR2 (germline): LNHNV, YYDKDF (reference sequence). The germline V and J ends were trimmed by 6 bases and 0 bases, with 5 bases remaining between them. Written as DNA, the CDR3 is TGTGCCACCAGGCAGCTGAACACTGAAGCTTTCTTT. Amino acid sequence: CATRQLNTEAFF.

The chain is built from TRBV5-4 and TRBJ2-5; TRBD1 aligns across 9 bases. V shed 3 bases, J shed 3 bases, and the junction held 6 bases outside the gene matches. This CDR3 contains 15 residues. Looked up from germline, CDR1 is SGHNT and CDR2 is YYREEE (reference sequence). This CDR3 reads CASSSDRGGKETQYF. CDR3 in DNA: TGTGCCAGCAGCTCCGACAGGGGGGGCAAAGAGACCCAGTACTTC.

This clone has just a few counts. The V call is TRBV7-3, the J call TRBJ1-1; D unresolved. The CDR3 sequence is 14 residues long. Looked up from germline, CDR1 is SGHTA and CDR2 is FQGTGA. With 5 bases removed from V and 1 base from J, the gap between germline ends came to 11 bases. This CDR3 is CASSPEGPNTEAFF. The CDR3 DNA reads TGTGCCAGCAGCCCGGAAGGACCGAACACTGAAGCTTTCTTT.

This clone came up once. V and J are TRBV6-1 and TRBJ2-7; tentatively, D is TRBD1 or TRBD2 (5 bases each). The CDR3 extends over 13 amino acids. Per the germline V gene, CDR1 is MNHNS and CDR2 is SASEGT. V was cut by 6 bases and J by 3 bases, with 12 bases left in between. In DNA form, the CDR3 reads TGTGCCAGCAGAAAGGGACCAAGCTACGAGCAGTACTTC. This translates into CASRKGPSYEQYF.

This clone was observed a few times. The sample carries other DNA sequences with the same CDR3. The rearrangement links TRBV7-2 to TRBJ2-7; D is uncertain. From germline, CDR1 is SGHTA and CDR2 FQGNSA. Trimming pared 2 bases from V and 4 bases from J, leaving 6 bases between. The CDR3 sequence is 12 residues long. DNA for the CDR3: TGTGCCAGCAGCTTAACACGATACGAGCAGTACTTC. This sequence encodes CASSLTRYEQYF.

This clone came up once. The rearrangement joins TRBV6-6 to TRBJ2-1, with 8 bases fitting TRBD2. CDR1 is MNHNY, CDR2 SVGAGI, per germline (reference sequence). V was pared by 4 bases and J by 2 bases, with 4 bases of the junction left unmatched. This CDR3 has 15 amino acids. Here the CDR3 reads CASSLLAVPYNEQFF. CDR3 nucleotides: TGTGCCAGCAGTTTACTAGCGGTACCCTACAATGAGCAGTTCTTC.

This chain connects TRBV10-3 to TRBJ1-1, with TRBD1 as a possible D gene (5 bases). Trimming took 6 bases from V and 5 from J, leaving 16 bases between them. CDR1 is ENHRY, CDR2 SYGVKD, per germline. The CDR3 loop spans 14 amino acids. CDR3 loop: CAISPGGGGTEAFF. CDR3 DNA sequence: TGTGCCATCAGCCCTGGGGGGGGTGGGACTGAAGCTTTCTTT.

V usage is TRBV5-1 and J usage is TRBJ2-7; 7 bases are a match to TRBD2. This CDR3 has 15 amino acids. The V segment lost 0 bases and the J segment 0 bases; nucleotides outside the gene matches: 3. Per germline, CDR1 SGHRS and CDR2 YFSETQ. The CDR3 nucleotides read TGCGCCAGCAGCTTGGTACAGCGGGACTCCTACGAGCAGTACTTC. Its protein product is CASSLVQRDSYEQYF.

The chain has TRBV7-3 and TRBJ2-1, with 8 positions matching TRBD1. This CDR3 contains 15 residues. V was pared by 2 bases and J by 4 bases, with 4 bases of the junction left unmatched. CDR1 and CDR2 from the germline V gene are SGHTA and FQGTGA. In DNA, the CDR3 is TGTGCCAGCAGCTTACAACAGGGGGAGTACAATGAGCAGTTCTTC. Its protein is CASSLQQGEYNEQFF. Full variable domain (remainder filled in from reference TRBV7-3 and TRBJ2-1): GAGVSQTPSNKVTEKGKYVELRCDPISGHTALYWYRQSLGQGPEFLIYFQGTGAADDSGLPNDRFFAVRPEGSVSTLKIQRTERGDSAVYLCASSLQQGEYNEQFFGPGTRLTVL.

The chain couples TRBV30 to TRBJ2-5; possible D gene TRBD1, 6 bases. Germline lookup yields CDR1 GTSNPN and CDR2 SVGIG (reference sequence). Trimming pared 3 bases from V and 2 bases from J, leaving 13 bases between. The CDR3 extends over 14 amino acids. The CDR3 region is CAWSRDTWQETQYF. CDR3 sequence (DNA): TGTGCCTGGAGCCGGGACACCTGGCAAGAGACCCAGTACTTC.

The chain is built from TRBV4-1 and TRBJ1-5; no clear D gene. The CDR3 has 16 residues. Germline CDR1 MGHRA, CDR2 YSYEKL. V lost 0 bases, J lost 6 bases, and 15 bases lay in between. The CDR3 nucleotides read TGCGCCAGCAGCCAAGACCAGGCGCTTAGTGGTCAGCCCCAGCATTTT. This codes for CASSQDQALSGQPQHF.

The V and J genes are TRBV28 and TRBJ2-7; 10 bases map to TRBD2. From germline, CDR1 is MDHEN and CDR2 SYDVKM. V gave up 6 bases and J gave up 9 bases; unmatched junction bases: 14. The CDR3 covers 15 residues. For the CDR3, the DNA is TGTGCCAGCAGGCCCCAGGGGCTAGCGGGAGCAGCGCAGTACTTC. Protein: CASRPQGLAGAAQYF.

This chain uses TRBV10-1 with TRBJ2-1; TRBD1 or TRBD2 may be the D gene (5 bases each). CDR1 and CDR2 (germline): WNHNN, SYGVQD (reference sequence). Deletions cut 8 bases from V and 5 bases from J, with 22 bases between. This CDR3 has 16 amino acids. The CDR3 is CASGMDRDPENNEQFF. The CDR3 nucleotides read TGCGCCAGCGGGATGGACCGGGACCCCGAAAACAATGAGCAGTTCTTC.

The CDR3 DNA sequence: TGTGCCAGCAGCGAGGGGGATCCGCGGAGGCCCCAGCATTTT. Translating gives CASSEGDPRRPQHF. This chain links TRBV9 with TRBJ1-5; weak D call: TRBD1 (6 bases). CDR1 is SGDLS and CDR2 is YYNGEE in the germline V gene. CDR3 length: 14 amino acids. V dropped 3 bases and J dropped 9 bases, with 16 bases sitting between them.

The chain has TRBV28 and TRBJ1-1; D might be TRBD1 (5 bases). Trimming pared 8 bases from V and 0 bases from J, leaving 13 bases between. There are 14 residues in the CDR3. Germline lookup yields CDR1 MDHEN and CDR2 SYDVKM. The CDR3 protein is CASSYGGLNTEAFF. In nucleotides, the CDR3 is TGTGCCAGCTCCTATGGGGGATTGAACACTGAAGCTTTCTTT. Drawing the rest from reference TRBV28 and TRBJ1-1, the complete variable domain is DVKVTQSSRYLVKRTGEKVFLECVQDMDHENMFWYRQDPGLGLRLIYFSYDVKMKEKGDIPEGYSVSREKKERFSLILESASTNQTSMYLCASSYGGLNTEAFFGQGTRLTVV.